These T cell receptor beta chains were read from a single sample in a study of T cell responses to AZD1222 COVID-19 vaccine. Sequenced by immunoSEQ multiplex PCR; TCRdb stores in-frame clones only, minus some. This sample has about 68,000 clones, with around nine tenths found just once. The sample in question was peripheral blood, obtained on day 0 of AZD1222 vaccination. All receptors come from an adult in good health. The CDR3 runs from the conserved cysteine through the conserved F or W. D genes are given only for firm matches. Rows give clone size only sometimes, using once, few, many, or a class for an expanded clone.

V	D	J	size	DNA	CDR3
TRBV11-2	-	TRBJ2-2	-	TGTGCCAGCAGCCTAGATTACTTCACCGGGGAGCTGTTTTTT	CASSLDYFTGELFF
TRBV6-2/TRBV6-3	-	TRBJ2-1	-	TGTGCCAGCAGCGTCCAGACGGGGATTCGAAGTGAGCAGTTCTTC	CASSVQTGIRSEQFF
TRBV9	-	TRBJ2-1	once	TGTGCCAGCAGCGTTACGATACTAGGCAATGAGCAGTTCTTC	CASSVTILGNEQFF
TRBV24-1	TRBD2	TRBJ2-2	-	TGTGCCACCCGTGGACTAGCGGGACAGACCGGGGAGCTGTTTTTT	CATRGLAGQTGELFF
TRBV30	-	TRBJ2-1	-	TGTGCCTGGCTAAACGACAAACAGACCGCGGGTCTCTCCCACCATGAGCAGTTCTTC	CAWLNDKQTAGLSHHEQFF
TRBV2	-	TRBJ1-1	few	TGTGCCAGCAGGTCCGGGGGCGTGGGGAACACTGAAGCTTTCTTT	CASRSGGVGNTEAFF
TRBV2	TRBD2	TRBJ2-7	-	TGTGCCAGCAATCGCCAGCGGGAGCAGGGCGAGCAGTACTTC	CASNRQREQGEQYF
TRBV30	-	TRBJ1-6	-	TGTGCCTGGCGAATTTATAGCTCCTATAATTCACCCCTCCACTTT	CAWRIYSSYNSPLHF
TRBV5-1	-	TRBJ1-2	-	TGCGCCAGCAGCCCAAAAACAGTGGGCTACACCTTC	CASSPKTVGYTF
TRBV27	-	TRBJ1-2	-	TGTGCCAGCAGTTGGGGGGCCGGTAGGGGTACGGACTATGGCTACACCTTC	CASSWGAGRGTDYGYTF
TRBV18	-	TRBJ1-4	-	TGTGCCAGCTCCCGAACCTTGGGTGAAAAACTGTTTTTT	CASSRTLGEKLFF
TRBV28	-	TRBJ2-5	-	TGTGCCAGCAGTTTATCACCGGAGACCCAGTACTTC	CASSLSPETQYF
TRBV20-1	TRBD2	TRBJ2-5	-	TGCAGTGCTAGTGTTGGGTCGGGAGGGCAAGAGACCCAGTACTTC	CSASVGSGGQETQYF
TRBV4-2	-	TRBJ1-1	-	TGTGCCAGCAGCCAAGAAGGTAGGGGCCTGAACACTGAAGCTTTCTTT	CASSQEGRGLNTEAFF
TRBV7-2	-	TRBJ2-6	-	TGTGCCAGCAGCTCCTCAGGGTCTGGGGCCAACGTCCTGACTTTC	CASSSSGSGANVLTF
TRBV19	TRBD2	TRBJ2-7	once	TGTGCCAGTAGAAACCTAGCGGAGGGCTACGAGCAGTACTTC	CASRNLAEGYEQYF
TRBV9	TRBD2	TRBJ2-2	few	TGTGCCAGCAGCGAATTAGCGGGAGGCCTTACCGGGGAGCTGTTTTTT	CASSELAGGLTGELFF
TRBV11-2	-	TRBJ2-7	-	TGTGCCAGCAGCTTAGATCCGGGTTACGAGCAGTACTTC	CASSLDPGYEQYF
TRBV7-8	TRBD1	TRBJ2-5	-	TGTGCCAGCAGCTTTCGGACAGGACAAGAGACCCAGTACTTC	CASSFRTGQETQYF
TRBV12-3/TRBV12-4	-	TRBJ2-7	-	TGTGCCAGCAGCACTACGGACACCTACGAGCAGTACTTC	CASSTTDTYEQYF
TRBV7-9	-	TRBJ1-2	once	TGTGCCAGCAGCTTAGACAGCACCAACTATGGCTACACCTTC	CASSLDSTNYGYTF
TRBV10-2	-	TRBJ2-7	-	TGCGCCAGCAGTGATGGAGGAACAGGGTCCTACGAGCAGTACTTC	CASSDGGTGSYEQYF
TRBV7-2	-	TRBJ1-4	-	TGTGCCAGCAGCTTAGGGTTTACTAATGAAAAACTGTTTTTT	CASSLGFTNEKLFF
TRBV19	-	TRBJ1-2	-	TGTGCCAGTAGTAGGGAAATCCGCAGGAATTTTAACTATGGCTACACCTTC	CASSREIRRNFNYGYTF